This is a list of T cell receptor beta chains from one sample in a study of glioma-infiltrating T cells after dendritic cell vaccination. Some clones are missing from TCRdb's copy, which holds only in-frame ones; the method was immunoSEQ multiplex PCR. The data hold about 92,000 clones, with more than 75% observed a single time. The material was blood, obtained before dendritic cell vaccination. The receptors were sampled from a human donor with glioblastoma. CDR3s include the opening cysteine and the closing phenylalanine or tryptophan. D genes are given only for firm matches. Some rows have no size entry. The others give once, few or many, or a class for an expanded clone.

V,D,size,CDR3
TRBV6-5,TRBD1,-,CASSRQGQGSYEQYF
TRBV5-1,TRBD2,-,CASSFGTSGITYYNEQFF
TRBV5-8,TRBD1,-,CASSSTGGAQPQHF
TRBV14,-,-,CASSGQTYGYTF
TRBV7-2,-,-,CASTSGATGNQPQHF
TRBV19,TRBD1,-,CASRQPTGGKSGYTF
TRBV18,-,-,CASSPLTQLRSYEQYF
TRBV6-1,-,-,CASRVLRGVSNIQYF
TRBV6-6,TRBD1,-,CASSPRTGPGGGYTF
TRBV7-9,-,-,CASSLALSYGYTF
TRBV9,TRBD1,-,CASSVGTGPSYEQYF
TRBV13,-,-,CASSLSLNSYEQYF
TRBV5-1,-,-,CASSEQGYEQYF
TRBV29-1,-,-,CSVELGQDEWTGELFF
TRBV4-1,TRBD2,-,CASSQATGTRTYEQYF
TRBV6-5,TRBD1,-,CASRSTGGIQYF
TRBV15,-,-,CATSRGTSGPDGELFF
TRBV6-1,-,once,CAADSSSSYNSPLHF
TRBV19,TRBD1,-,CASSIPGQVAYEQYF
TRBV4-1,-,-,CASSQLLAATSTYEQYF
TRBV7-2,-,once,CASSSNSRPVSGSYEQYF
TRBV6-1,TRBD1,once,CASSARQGYSNQPQHF
TRBV30,-,-,CAWSAALAYSYNEQFF
TRBV19,-,-,CASSLQGSVKYEQYF
TRBV28,TRBD2,once,CASGTSYEQFF
TRBV10-3,-,-,CAIRRDTEAFF
TRBV7-6,-,-,CASSLVRGYEQYF
TRBV5-4,TRBD1,-,CASSSHPGQGSSYGYTF
TRBV7-3,-,-,CASSLTAGELFF